What follows are 9 T cell receptor beta chains derived from one specimen sequenced in a study of T cell repertoires in cytomegalovirus infection. Using its own MiXCR run on the reads, TCRdb lists one record per CDR3 protein. The data contain some 250,000 distinct CDR3 sequences, 8% to 9.5% of them seen just once; the ten biggest clones take up roughly 16%. Sequenced input: PBMCs. The receptors shown here come from a human donor in good health (CMV status not recorded). Some clones in this sample may be carry-over from other donors' samples.

This clonotype came up many times. The chain uses TRBV19 and TRBJ2-2, with D perhaps TRBD2 (7 bases). V lost 11 bases, J lost 4 bases, and 20 bases lay in between. CDR3 size: 15 residues. Germline V CDR1 and CDR2: LNHDA, SQIVND (reference sequence). CDR3 protein: CAARGGPGGTGELFF. The CDR3 DNA reads TGTGCCGCCAGAGGGGGACCGGGAGGCACCGGGGAGCTGTTTTTT.

The sample holds a few counts of this clonotype. The chain recombines TRBV18 with TRBJ2-3; 9 bases match TRBD2. The CDR3 spans 16 residues. V was pared by 6 bases and J by 7 bases, with 14 bases of the junction left unmatched. CDR1 and CDR2 from the germline V gene are KGHSH and LQKENI. The CDR3: CASSPPGGRAGNTQYF. CDR3 sequence (DNA): TGTGCCAGCTCGCCCCCTGGCGGGAGGGCCGGTAATACGCAGTATTTT. The variable domain in full, completed from reference TRBV18 and TRBJ2-3, reads NAGVMQNPRHLVRRRGQEARLRCSPMKGHSHVYWYRQLPEEGLKFMVYLQKENIIDESGMPKERFSAEFPKEGPSILRIQQVVRGDSAAYFCASSPPGGRAGNTQYFGPGTRLTVL.

The chain employs TRBV5-4 and TRBJ2-5; the D gene is possibly TRBD2 (6 bases). The germline gives CDR1 SGHNT, CDR2 YYREEE (reference sequence). The CDR3 has 14 amino acids. Trimming shortened V by 0 bases and J by 7 bases, and 13 bases separated the two germline ends. CDR3: CASSLEEGYGTQYF. The CDR3 DNA sequence: TGTGCCAGCAGCTTGGAGGAGGGGTACGGGACCCAGTACTTC.

This clonotype came up many times. CDR3 loop: CASSLTIPSINSPLHF. CDR3 in DNA: TGTGCCAGCAGCTTAACGATACCCAGCATTAATTCACCCCTCCACTTT. This chain links TRBV7-2 with TRBJ1-6; D not certain. V gave up 2 bases and J gave up 6 bases, with 14 bases separating them. Germline CDR1 is SGHTA and CDR2 is FQGNSA. This CDR3 spans 16 amino acids.

This clonotype was seen repeatedly, ten times or more. The chain joins TRBV7-8 to TRBJ2-7, with unresolved D. The germline CDR1 and CDR2 sequences are SGHVS and FQNEAQ. V was trimmed by 5 bases and J by 2 bases, leaving 13 bases between them. This CDR3 is built from 14 residues. CDR3 sequence (DNA): TGTGCCAGCAGCCCTCCCCAGGATCCCTACGAGCAGTACTTC. This translates into CASSPPQDPYEQYF.

This clonotype was seen at least ten times. The genes are TRBV7-9 and TRBJ2-1; D call uncertain. Germline-derived CDR1 and CDR2 are SEHNR and FQNEAQ (reference sequence). V lost 5 bases and J lost 5, with 7 bases in between. The length of the CDR3 is 12 residues. In nucleotides, the CDR3 is TGTGCCAGCAGCCAACAACACAATGAGCAGTTCTTC. It yields the protein CASSQQHNEQFF.

This clonotype was observed at least ten times. The chain is built from TRBV7-6 and TRBJ2-2; D not certain. The ends were cut back, 5 bases at V and 2 bases at J, with 15 bases in the middle. CDR1 is SGHVS and CDR2 is FNYEAQ in the germline V gene. The CDR3 extends over 16 amino acids. As DNA, the CDR3 is TGTGCCAGCAGCCCAAGACCCCGGCCCAACACCGGGGAGCTGTTTTTT. The encoded protein is CASSPRPRPNTGELFF. The full variable domain, its missing parts supplied by reference TRBV7-6 and TRBJ2-2, is GAGVSQSPRYKVTKRGQDVALRCDPISGHVSLYWYRQALGQGPEFLTYFNYEAQQDKSGLPNDRFSAERPEGSISTLTIQRTEQRDSAMYRCASSPRPRPNTGELFFGEGSRLTVL.

This clonotype was detected ten times or more. The V gene is TRBV20-1, the J gene TRBJ1-1; 7 nucleotides align to TRBD1. V dropped 6 bases and J dropped 10; count of bases not matched to a gene: 8. Per the germline V gene, CDR1 is DFQATT and CDR2 is SNEGSKA (reference sequence). The CDR3 has 11 residues. CDR3 in amino acids: CSANTGVRAFF. CDR3 bases: TGCAGTGCAAACACAGGGGTTCGAGCTTTCTTT.

This clonotype was counted ten times or more. Written as DNA, the CDR3 is TGCAGCGTTGAAGACCCGACGTGGACCTCCTATGGCTACACCTTC. It is translated as CSVEDPTWTSYGYTF. The chain recombines TRBV29-1 with TRBJ1-2; D is unclear. This CDR3 is 15 amino acids long. Trimming took off 0 bases at V and 4 bases at J, with 15 bases between the two ends. Germline CDR1 reads SQVTM; CDR2 reads ANQGSEA.